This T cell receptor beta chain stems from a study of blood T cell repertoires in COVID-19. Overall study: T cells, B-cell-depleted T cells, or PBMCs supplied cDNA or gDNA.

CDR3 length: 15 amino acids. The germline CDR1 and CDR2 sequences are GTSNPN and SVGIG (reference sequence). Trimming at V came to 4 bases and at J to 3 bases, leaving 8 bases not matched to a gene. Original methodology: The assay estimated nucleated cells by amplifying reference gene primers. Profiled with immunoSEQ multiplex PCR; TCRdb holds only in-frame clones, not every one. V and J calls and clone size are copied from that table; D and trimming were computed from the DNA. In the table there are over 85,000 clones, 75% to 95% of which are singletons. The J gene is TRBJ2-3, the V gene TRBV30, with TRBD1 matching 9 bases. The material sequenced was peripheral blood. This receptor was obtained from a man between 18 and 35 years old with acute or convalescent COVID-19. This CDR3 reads CAWTVPGTGTDTQYF. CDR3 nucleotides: TGTGCCTGGACTGTACCGGGGACAGGGACAGATACGCAGTATTTT.